Following are 22 T cell receptor beta chains from one sample sequenced in a study of T-cell memory formation after mild COVID-19. TCRdb ran MiXCR on the 5' RACE reads and lists one entry per CDR3 protein. The sample yields about 350,000 distinct CDR3 sequences, roughly an eighth seen once. Sequenced material: PBMCs or a T cell subset sorted from them (not recorded which). Every receptor here comes from a man between 18 and 29 years old who had mild COVID-19 (a few samples of this study predate the infection). Cell type and time point are not known.

The chain employs TRBV29-1 and TRBJ1-2; 9 bases fit TRBD1. The trim removed 3 bases at V and 8 bases at J, leaving 16 bases unmatched. Germline CDR1 reads SQVTM; CDR2 reads ANQGSEA. The CDR3 is 16 residues long. Here the CDR3 reads CSVDTLLSGTGIGYTF. Written as DNA, the CDR3 is TGCAGCGTTGACACCCTTTTATCCGGGACAGGGATCGGCTACACCTTC.

The V gene is TRBV24-1, the J gene TRBJ2-3; D not certain. V was clipped by 5 bases and J by 5 bases, with 4 bases between them. Germline V gives CDR1 KGHDR, CDR2 SFDVKD. This CDR3 region has 11 residues. DNA for the CDR3: TGTGCCACCAGTGTCGGAGATACGCAGTATTTT. Translation: CATSVGDTQYF.

V is TRBV5-5 and J is TRBJ1-1; a weak D match, TRBD1 (5 bases). V lost 7 bases, J lost 5 bases, and 12 bases lay in between. The CDR3 extends over 12 amino acids. Germline lookup yields CDR1 SGHKS and CDR2 YYEKEE (reference sequence). The CDR3, as DNA: TGTGCCAGCGTCTCGGGGGGGACTGAAGCTTTCTTT. Translating gives CASVSGGTEAFF.

This clonotype was observed a few times. The gene calls are TRBV12-3 or TRBV12-4 and TRBJ2-3; D is possibly TRBD2 (7 bases). The CDR3 is made up of 18 amino acids. Between the trimmed V and J ends, which lost 5 bases and 7 bases, there was a span of 28 bases. The CDR3 nucleotides are TGTGCCAGCAGTGCAGGGGCAGGAGGCGGGGGCCCCCGTCATACGCAGTATTTT. This translates into CASSAGAGGGGPRHTQYF.

This clonotype was detected a few times. J is TRBJ2-7 and V is TRBV7-2, with 11 bases identical to TRBD2. The germline CDR1 and CDR2 sequences are SGHTA and FQGNSA. The ends lost 4 bases at V and 2 bases at J; junction bases unmatched: 4. The CDR3 length is 15 residues. The CDR3 spells CASSSTSGGPYEQYF. CDR3 DNA sequence: TGTGCCAGCAGCTCAACTAGCGGGGGACCCTACGAGCAGTACTTC.

The CDR3 bases are TGCAGTGCGCGAAAGGGACTAGTAAACGAGCAGTACTTC. Protein sequence: CSARKGLVNEQYF. This sequence joins TRBV20-1 and TRBJ2-7; 8 positions agree with TRBD2. This CDR3 has 13 amino acids. Trimming cost V 6 bases and J 5 bases; bases outside gene matches: 9. Per germline, CDR1 DFQATT and CDR2 SNEGSKA (reference sequence).

This clonotype has just a few counts. V gene TRBV30 combines with J gene TRBJ2-1; D may be TRBD2 (5 bases). The CDR3 extends over 16 amino acids. Germline V lookup: CDR1 GTSNPN, CDR2 SVGIG (reference sequence). Trimming took off 2 bases at V and 12 bases at J, with 26 bases between the two ends. The CDR3 DNA is TGTGCCTGGAGTCCCATGGGTGGAGGTCAGGCCCAAGGGCAGTTCTTC. It translates to CAWSPMGGGQAQGQFF.

J is TRBJ2-5 and V is TRBV2, with D hard to call. Trimming left V 2 bases short and J 2 bases short, with 12 bases between. The CDR3 runs to 15 residues. Germline CDR1 reads SNHLY; CDR2 reads FYNNEI. Here the CDR3 DNA reads TGTGCCAGCAGTGAACGAACGACGAAGCAAGAGACCCAGTACTTC. This codes for CASSERTTKQETQYF.

The chain carries TRBV28 and TRBJ2-7; D perhaps matches TRBD1 (6 bases). Germline V lookup: CDR1 MDHEN, CDR2 SYDVKM. CDR3 size: 14 residues. Trimming stripped 2 bases from V and 3 bases from J, with 11 bases between. CDR3 nucleotide sequence: TGTGCCAGCAGTTTAGTTTCAGGGGACTACGAGCAGTACGTC. Residues: CASSLVSGDYEQYV.

This clonotype has more than one count but fewer than ten. A read error may produce the germline difference seen at one junction end. The chain uses TRBV7-7 and TRBJ2-5; D possibly corresponds to TRBD2 (6 bases). CDR1 is SSHAT and CDR2 is FNYEAQ in the germline V gene (reference sequence). This CDR3 is 16 amino acids long. CDR3 sequence reads: CASSLGGTAGQETQYF. CDR3 DNA sequence: TGTGCTAGCAGCTTGGGCGGGACCGCCGGACAAGAGACCCAGTACTTC.

In its sample, this clonotype was seen many times. The chain uses TRBV19 and TRBJ2-1; 9 bases agree with TRBD2. This CDR3 comprises 19 residues. V lost 4 bases, J lost 0 bases, and 13 bases stayed unmatched. Germline V CDR1 and CDR2: LNHDA, SQIVND (reference sequence). CDR3 protein: CASSRVPSGVLSSYNEQFF. The CDR3 coding sequence is TGTGCCAGTAGTAGGGTCCCTAGCGGGGTGCTTAGCTCCTACAATGAGCAGTTCTTC.

This clonotype was detected a few times. This chain uses TRBV10-3 with TRBJ2-5; 10 bases match TRBD2. Germline V gene sequence: CDR1 ENHRY, CDR2 SYGVKD. With 5 bases clipped from V and 1 base from J, the junction kept 7 bases outside the gene matches. The CDR3 runs 16 residues. The CDR3 protein is CAISRIAGGLQETQYF. Here the CDR3 DNA reads TGTGCCATCAGTCGGATAGCGGGGGGCCTCCAAGAGACCCAGTACTTC.

In its sample, this clonotype was seen many times. The chain combines TRBV29-1 with TRBJ2-4; no definite D call. The CDR3 has 13 residues. The V gene's germline CDR1 is SQVTM and CDR2 ANQGSEA. V lost 1 base to trimming and J lost 0 bases, with 4 bases between them. The CDR3 region is CSVEGEAKNIQYF. DNA of the CDR3: TGCAGCGTTGAAGGGGAAGCCAAAAACATTCAGTACTTC.

The rearrangement links TRBV6-6 to TRBJ1-2; 7 nucleotides match TRBD1. This CDR3 is built from 13 residues. Trimming at V came to 6 bases and at J to 2 bases, leaving 3 bases not matched to a gene. Germline assignment: CDR1 MNHNY and CDR2 SVGAGI (reference sequence). CDR3 sequence: CASRTGSNYGYTF. CDR3 DNA sequence: TGTGCCAGCAGGACAGGGTCCAACTATGGCTACACCTTC.

The CDR3 here is CASSYGVRVHEQYF. In DNA, the CDR3 is TGTGCCAGCAGTTACGGCGTCAGGGTCCACGAGCAGTACTTC. This chain links TRBV6-6 with TRBJ2-7; maybe TRBD1 (5 bases). The V gene lost 2 bases and the J gene lost 5 bases, with 13 bases spanning the gap. CDR1 MNHNY and CDR2 SVGAGI come from the germline V gene (reference sequence). The CDR3 covers 14 residues.

This clonotype was recorded at least ten times. This rearrangement joins TRBV7-2 to TRBJ2-1; the D call may be TRBD1 or TRBD2 (5 bases each). Germline CDR1 reads SGHTA; CDR2 reads FQGNSA. This CDR3 has 17 residues. The V end lost 4 bases, the J end lost 2 bases, and 18 bases lay between the germline ends. The CDR3 sequence: CASSSLGVGVAYNEQFF. As DNA, the CDR3 is TGTGCCAGCAGCTCCCTGGGGGTCGGGGTAGCCTACAATGAGCAGTTCTTC. Supplemented by reference TRBV7-2 and TRBJ2-1, the full variable domain reads GAGVSQSPSNKVTEKGKDVELRCDPISGHTALYWYRQSLGQGLEFLIYFQGNSAPDKSGLPSDRFSAERTGGSVSTLTIQRTQQEDSAVYLCASSSLGVGVAYNEQFFGPGTRLTVL.

The chain has TRBV4-1 and TRBJ1-5; D not resolved. With 0 bases removed from V and 6 bases from J, the gap between germline ends came to 6 bases. Germline V gives CDR1 MGHRA, CDR2 YSYEKL. This CDR3 is built from 13 residues. CDR3 bases: TGCGCCAGCAGCCAAGAAAGAGGTCAGCCCCAGCATTTT. Protein sequence: CASSQERGQPQHF.

This clonotype was seen a handful of times. Sequence at one end of the junction differs from germline and may be a read error. The rearrangement uses TRBV7-7 and TRBJ2-5, with 9 bases aligning to TRBD1. Germline V gives CDR1 SSHAT, CDR2 FNYEAQ (reference sequence). The CDR3 extends over 15 amino acids. Here the CDR3 reads CASSSFVTGGETQYF. The CDR3, as DNA: TGTGCTAGCAGCTCGTTTGTGACAGGGGGAGAGACCCAGTACTTC.

The genes are TRBV11-2 and TRBJ2-7; D gene ambiguous. Germline CDR1 SGHAT, CDR2 FQNNGV. V lost 5 bases, J lost 6 bases, and 14 bases lay in between. The CDR3 is 13 residues long. The CDR3 region is CASSPPLGREQYF. The CDR3 DNA sequence: TGTGCCAGCAGCCCACCACTTGGCCGCGAGCAGTACTTC.

The chain carries TRBV5-4 and TRBJ2-7; D gene uncertain. The V gene lost 1 base and the J gene lost 3 bases, with 8 bases spanning the gap. Germline V gene data show CDR1 as SGHNT and CDR2 as YYREEE (reference sequence). The CDR3 loop spans 13 amino acids. CDR3 DNA sequence: TGTGCCAGCAGCTTGTATCAGGACTACGAGCAGTACTTC. Amino acid sequence: CASSLYQDYEQYF.

This clonotype was detected many times. The rearrangement links TRBV7-2 to TRBJ1-2; D unclear. Per the germline V gene, CDR1 is SGHTA and CDR2 is FQGNSA. V shed 2 bases and J shed 6 bases, with 10 bases lying between them. The CDR3 length is 13 residues. The CDR3 DNA reads as TGTGCCAGCAGCTTATGGGGAGGTCATGGCTACACCTTC. Translated: CASSLWGGHGYTF. The variable domain in full, with the rest retrieved from reference TRBV7-2 and TRBJ1-2, is GAGVSQSPSNKVTEKGKDVELRCDPISGHTALYWYRQSLGQGLEFLIYFQGNSAPDKSGLPSDRFSAERTGGSVSTLTIQRTQQEDSAVYLCASSLWGGHGYTFGSGTRLTVV.

This clonotype was counted between two and nine times. V is TRBV7-2 and J is TRBJ2-5; maybe TRBD1 (6 bases). The CDR3 has 15 amino acids. Germline assignment: CDR1 SGHTA and CDR2 FQGNSA. V was trimmed by 2 bases and J by 1 base, leaving 11 bases between them. The CDR3 protein is CASSLRYRVQETQYF. The CDR3 DNA reads as TGTGCCAGCAGCTTACGCTACAGGGTCCAAGAGACCCAGTACTTC.